Detailed here is one T cell receptor (beta chain). Its antigen is unknown. There are no base qualities to consult, and no much larger clone falls within one base. This sample was included in a study of shared clonotypes between healthy human individuals (TCRdb year 2020). For context, the study as a whole: The cohort comprised a couple of women and a few men aged 18 to 49 years. For each donor, CD4 naive and CD4 memory were each given three plates, CD8 naive was given two plates, and CD8 memory was given one plate. Blood TCR repertoires of roughly five healthy adults were deeply sequenced to estimate repertoire size and the extent of clonotype sharing between individuals. To increase sequencing depth and limit assay-specific biases, different laboratories used diverse techniques to prepare libraries and sequence TCR repertoires. Per donor, leukapheresis produced somewhere between about 0.8 and 9 billion PBMCs.

General findings and caveats noted by the study authors: Only blood was sampled, and tissue TCR repertoires likely differ from those in blood. Pairwise subsampling indicated that sequencing depth was expected to affect the degree of clonotype sharing among donors. Clonotypes shared by all four sorted-subset donors showed higher generation probabilities than non-shared clonotypes. When a handful of donors were compared, the shared fraction of clonotypes was roughly 4.8% for naive CD4, approximately 3.3% for naive CD8, 2% to 2.5% for memory CD4, and 0.4% for memory CD8. Incomplete sequencing was indicated by rarefaction of sorted-subset datasets, despite the large sequencing depth. The genetic and exposure-history diversity represented was limited by the small number of donors. Naive subsets generally had larger estimated clonotype richness than memory subsets.

Using the deep immunoSEQ assay, TCR CDR3 regions were amplified from genomic DNA by multiplex PCR. Extracted genomic DNA from each cell subset was distributed evenly across all wells of several immunoSEQ 96-well plates, and each plate was treated as a replicate. For sorted subsets, 200 to 250 ng of genomic DNA, equivalent to 25,000 to 30,000 T cell genomes, went into each replicate PCR. Purified libraries were measured with a Qubit 3.0 fluorometer, size-checked on a Bioanalyzer 2100, and measured again with the KAPA Library Quantification kit. Every immunoSEQ 96-well plate was sequenced on a separate single-read 150-cycle Illumina NextSeq 550 flow cell. The authors processed their data as follows. Because only junctional sequences without quality scores were contained in the immunoSEQ output, filtering matching that applied to full-length reads could not be performed. Sequences were annotated with PyIR, a Python wrapper for IgBLAST v1.9, and V/J genes and CDR3 were assigned using IMGT germline references. Reads were filtered out if the reads had weak V/J assignments (E-value above 1e-6), no CDR3, stop codons, out-of-frame junctions, or ambiguous translated residues. A V3J clonotype was defined by an identical inferred V gene, J gene, and CDR3 amino acid sequence. Percentage overlap between repertoires was calculated by dividing the number of shared unique clonotypes by the size of the smaller repertoire. Repertoire richness was assessed with RTK rarefaction, the Chao1 estimator, and Recon v2.1 estimates of unobserved clonotypes. For all TCRbeta clonotypes obtained by the gDNA method from four donors, generation probabilities were computed with OLGA. This is the immuneACCESS table as TCRdb keeps it, with only in-frame sequences that have V and J called. A part of the clones is gone; compared with another copy, unresolved V genes explain less than half, and the rest is unexplained. The DNA gave D and trimming, while V, J and clone size come from that table. This sample is represented by approximately 2.3 million clones; just over 90% of them were singletons. About 0.39% of the sample lies in the top ten.

Donors were healthy HIV-negative adults with no recently reported acute infections or vaccinations. Every donor was a Caucasian adult living in Nashville, Tennessee, USA. CD4+ T cells were enriched by magnetic negative selection; naive cells were then positively selected on CD45RA, and the negative fraction formed the memory subset. Blood was collected by leukapheresis, and PBMCs were isolated by Ficoll-Histopaque density gradient centrifugation and then cryopreserved in liquid nitrogen vapor phase. Analytical flow cytometry was used to check the purity and quantity of each magnetically sorted T cell population. Genomic DNA was isolated from every sorted fraction and measured by UV absorbance on a Nanodrop 2000c. From the germline V gene, CDR1 is SQVTM and CDR2 is ANQGSEA. Trimming takes 7 bases from V and 4 bases from J, and the germline ends sit 13 bases apart. The CDR3 spans 12 residues, from the cysteine through the phenylalanine. The DNA shown is the 36-base CDR3, in frame from base 1.

Sequenced input: naive CD4+ T cells from PBMCs. This specimen's cell subset or site label, per the study, means: CD45RA+ positively selected. The chain employs TRBV29-1 and TRBJ2-5; a weak D assignment points to TRBD2 (6 bases agree). The receptor was derived from a man younger than 35 in good health. Some clones in this sample may be carry-over from other donors' samples. The encoded CDR3 is CSAFRRGETQYF. The nucleotides are TGCAGCGCTTTCCGGCGGGGAGAGACCCAGTACTTC.